This TCR beta chain was retrieved from a study of T-cell memory formation after mild COVID-19. The study, taken as a whole, reports: Whether second-wave clones peaking at day 37 were SARS-CoV-2 specific went unconfirmed. Among clones contracting day 15 to 85, CD4/CD8 was balanced, whereas later expanders leaned CD4+.

From 5'RACE with constant-segment primers came TCR alpha and TCR beta cDNA libraries that carried sample barcodes and UMIs. One entry per CDR3 protein results from TCRdb running MiXCR on the 5' RACE reads. The sample shows 80,000 to 130,000 distinct CDR3 sequences, roughly 11% of them seen only once. A few counts support this clonotype. Its matching antigen is unknown. Material: PBMCs or a T cell subset sorted from them (not recorded which). The TCR comes from a man between 18 and 29 years old who had mild COVID-19 (a few samples of this study predate the infection). Cell type and time point are not known.

This CDR3 reads CASSERSRTSTDTQYF. The CDR3 nucleotides read TGTGCCAGCAGCGAGCGCTCGAGGACTAGCACAGATACGCAGTATTTT. V is TRBV9 and J is TRBJ2-3; possibly TRBD2 for D (5 bases). This CDR3 has 16 residues. Germline V lookup: CDR1 SGDLS, CDR2 YYNGEE. Between the trimmed V and J ends, which lost 3 bases and 0 bases, there was a span of 14 bases. Full variable domain (outside the CDR3, taken from reference TRBV9 and TRBJ2-3): DSGVTQTPKHLITATGQRVTLRCSPRSGDLSVYWYQQSLDQGLQFLIQYYNGEERAKGNILERFSAQQFPDLHSELNLSSLELGDSALYFCASSERSRTSTDTQYFGPGTRLTVL.